These 31 T cell receptor beta chains came from one sample sequenced in a study of low-dose radiotherapy and immunotherapy resistance in tumors. First-strand cDNA used TRAV- and TRBV-specific primers, covering alpha and beta chains. With a V-primer adapter and a constant-region primer, TCRs were amplified for approximately 19 PCR cycles. TCRdb re-called the reads through MiXCR, storing one row per CDR3 protein. This sample has tens of thousands of distinct CDR3 sequences, with roughly 28% found just once. Time point in this sample: before trial treatment. Sequenced material: PBMCs, taken before treatment. All receptors derive from a male donor with gallbladder cancer.

This clonotype occurred many times. The chain uses TRBV20-1 and TRBJ2-1, with TRBD2 identical over 9 bases. CDR1 and CDR2 (germline): DFQATT, SNEGSKA (reference sequence). J was trimmed by 12 bases and V by 2 bases; bases with no gene match: 8. The CDR3 extends over 13 amino acids. CDR3 sequence (DNA): TGCAGTGCTAGATCTAGCGGGGATGGCCTGCAGTTCTTC. This codes for CSARSSGDGLQFF.

Ten or more counts support this clonotype. V is TRBV11-2 and J is TRBJ2-1; D is possibly TRBD2 (6 bases). This CDR3 is 11 amino acids long. CDR1 SGHAT and CDR2 FQNNGV come from the germline V gene. V lost 5 bases and J lost 12, with 11 bases in between. DNA for the CDR3: TGTGCCAGCAGCCCGGGGGTGGGGCAGTTCTTC. Its translation is CASSPGVGQFF.

This clonotype came up many times. The rearrangement links TRBV20-1 to TRBJ2-1; TRBD2 aligns across 10 bases. Germline V CDR1 and CDR2: DFQATT, SNEGSKA (reference sequence). Trimming removed 5 bases from V and 5 bases from J; junction bases left unmatched: 6. The CDR3 is made up of 14 amino acids. The CDR3: CSAQGLALHNEQFF. The CDR3 DNA follows: TGCAGTGCTCAGGGACTAGCGTTGCACAATGAGCAGTTCTTC.

By share, this clonotype ranks as medium-sized (0.01 to 0.1%). This chain uses TRBV23-1 with TRBJ1-5; D not resolved. TRBV23-1 qualifies as an ORF whose function is uncertain. V shed 3 bases and J shed 6 bases, with 18 bases lying between them. The CDR3 covers 16 residues. The CDR3 reads CASSQHPDRGVQPQHF. DNA for the CDR3: TGCGCCAGCAGTCAGCATCCCGACCGTGGTGTTCAGCCCCAGCATTTT.

This clonotype was seen a handful of times. A far larger clone differs by one base, so this is likely a read error. CDR3 in amino acids: CASSPGLAFYEQFF. The CDR3 DNA follows: TGTGCCAGCAGCCCGGGACTAGCATTCTACGAGCAGTTCTTC. The chain has TRBV14 and TRBJ2-1, with 9 bases that match TRBD2. V shed 4 bases and J 10 bases; nucleotides not matched to a gene: 8. CDR3 length: 14 amino acids. Germline-derived CDR1 and CDR2 are SGHDN and FVKESK.

The rearrangement uses TRBV5-1 and TRBJ2-1; D may be TRBD1 or TRBD2 (5 bases each). The CDR3 extends over 15 amino acids. V was shortened by 4 bases and J by 3 bases, with 14 bases between the two germline ends. The germline V gene encodes CDR1 SGHRS and CDR2 YFSETQ. Here the CDR3 reads CASSTRDLFYNEQFF. In DNA, the CDR3 is TGCGCCAGCAGCACCCGGGACCTTTTCTACAATGAGCAGTTCTTC.

The sample holds many counts of this clonotype. The rearrangement uses TRBV13 and TRBJ2-5, with D perhaps assigned TRBD1 or TRBD2 (5 bases each). There are 10 residues in the CDR3. The V and J ends lost 7 bases and 13 bases respectively, with 13 bases between them. Germline V lookup: CDR1 PRHDT, CDR2 FYEKMQ (reference sequence). Here the CDR3 DNA reads TGTGCCAGCACAAGGGACCGCGGGTACTTC. Its protein is CASTRDRGYF.

Regarding this clonotype: Since a far larger clone is one base different, this is likely a read error. The chain recombines TRBV11-3 with TRBJ2-3, with TRBD2 matching 8 bases. Germline CDR1 SGHNT, CDR2 YENEEA. The CDR3 consists of 15 residues. The CDR3 loop reads CASRLEGSGKDTQYF. CDR3 nucleotide sequence: TGCGCCAGCCGCTTGGAGGGTAGCGGGAAGGATACGCAGTATTTT.

This clonotype came up many times. This chain links TRBV7-2 with TRBJ2-1; no firm D call. There are 11 residues in the CDR3. Germline V gene data show CDR1 as SGHTA and CDR2 as FQGNSA. The V gene lost 6 bases and the J gene lost 8 bases, with 8 bases spanning the gap. The CDR3 nucleotides are TGTGCCAGCAGTCGATCCTATGAGCAGTTCTTC. It is translated as CASSRSYEQFF.

This clonotype has a handful of counts. The rearrangement uses TRBV2 and TRBJ1-1; possible D gene TRBD1, 6 bases. CDR3 length: 11 amino acids. Trimming took off 7 bases at V and 8 bases at J, with 11 bases between the two ends. Germline CDR1 is SNHLY and CDR2 is FYNNEI. As DNA, the CDR3 is TGTGCCAGCACCCTGAGGGGGGAAGCTTTCTTT. Protein: CASTLRGEAFF.

J is TRBJ1-5 and V is TRBV6-2 or TRBV6-3; no clear D gene. The V end was cut by 5 bases, the J end by 6 bases, with 8 bases between. This CDR3 spans 12 amino acids. Per germline, CDR1 MNHEY and CDR2 SVGEGT. The CDR3 sequence is CASSLWGQPQHF. The CDR3 DNA reads TGTGCCAGCAGTCTCTGGGGTCAGCCCCAGCATTTT.

The sample holds one count of this clonotype. A much larger clone lies one base from this, so it may be a read error. The CDR3: CTSSGRSPETQYF. The DNA of the CDR3 is TGCACCAGCAGCGGGCGGTCCCCCGAGACCCAGTACTTC. The V gene is TRBV5-1, the J gene TRBJ2-5, with D perhaps matching TRBD2 (6 bases). There are 13 residues in the CDR3. Germline CDR1 SGHRS, CDR2 YFSETQ.

This clonotype was counted ten times or more. The gene calls are TRBV7-2 and TRBJ2-1; TRBD2 matches 10 bases. Unmatched junction bases numbered 3, after V lost 0 bases and J lost 4 bases. The CDR3 totals 16 residues. Germline V lookup: CDR1 SGHTA, CDR2 FQGNSA. The CDR3 region is CASSLAPSGSYNEQFF. CDR3 DNA: TGTGCCAGCAGCTTAGCACCTAGCGGGAGTTACAATGAGCAGTTCTTC.

V and J are TRBV5-4 and TRBJ1-4; D might be TRBD1 (5 bases). Germline-derived CDR1 and CDR2 are SGHNT and YYREEE (reference sequence). V gave up 4 bases and J gave up 8 bases, with 15 bases separating them. The CDR3 length is 14 residues. CDR3 nucleotide sequence: TGTGCCAGCAGCCCGGGGGGGACGGAAGAAAAACTGTTTTTT. This encodes CASSPGGTEEKLFF.

The chain has TRBV5-1 and TRBJ1-1; tentative D call: TRBD1 (6 bases). Germline CDR1 reads SGHRS; CDR2 reads YFSETQ. V dropped 0 bases and J dropped 1 base, with 7 bases sitting between them. This CDR3 has 14 amino acids. In DNA form, the CDR3 reads TGCGCCAGCAGCTTGGTACAGGGGAACACTGAAGCTTTCTTT. Translating gives CASSLVQGNTEAFF.

This clonotype was recorded many times. V gene TRBV7-9 combines with J gene TRBJ2-2, with D unresolved. Per germline, CDR1 SEHNR and CDR2 FQNEAQ (reference sequence). The length of the CDR3 is 15 residues. V was clipped by 5 bases and J by 0 bases, with 10 bases between them. The CDR3 DNA reads as TGTGCCAGCAGCCCGATGACTTCGAACACCGGGGAGCTGTTTTTT. It encodes CASSPMTSNTGELFF. The entire variable domain, with the rest obtained from reference TRBV7-9 and TRBJ2-2, is as follows: DTGVSQNPRHKITKRGQNVTFRCDPISEHNRLYWYRQTLGQGPEFLTYFQNEAQLEKSRLLSDRFSAERPKGSFSTLEIQRTEQGDSAMYLCASSPMTSNTGELFFGEGSRLTVL.

This clonotype was seen repeatedly, ten times or more. The V call is TRBV9, the J call TRBJ1-2; no definite D call. Germline assignment: CDR1 SGDLS and CDR2 YYNGEE. V was pared by 0 bases and J by 7 bases, with 10 bases between. The CDR3 contains 13 residues. CDR3 in DNA: TGTGCCAGCAGCGTAGCTTCAGCGCGTGGCTACACCTTC. It translates to CASSVASARGYTF.

This clonotype was seen at least ten times. This chain links TRBV4-2 with TRBJ2-1; 8 bases agree with TRBD2. V lost 0 bases and J lost 4; bases outside the gene matches: 5. The V gene's germline CDR1 is LGHNA and CDR2 YNFKEQ. The CDR3 has 16 amino acids. The CDR3 DNA sequence: TGTGCCAGCAGCCAAGATCAAGGCGGGGGGTACAATGAGCAGTTCTTC. It translates to CASSQDQGGGYNEQFF.

This chain connects TRBV6-6 to TRBJ2-1; TRBD1 matches at 12 bases. The trim removed 6 bases at V and 7 bases at J, leaving 4 bases unmatched. Germline V CDR1 and CDR2: MNHNY, SVGAGI (reference sequence). The CDR3 consists of 14 residues. CDR3 in amino acids: CASRGQGARNEQFF. The CDR3 nucleotides are TGTGCCAGCAGGGGACAGGGGGCGCGTAATGAGCAGTTCTTC.

This clonotype was counted at least ten times. The rearrangement uses TRBV29-1 and TRBJ2-5; TRBD2 is a possible D gene (7 bases). Trimming took 6 bases from V and 4 from J, leaving 15 bases between them. This CDR3 has 13 residues. Germline assignment: CDR1 SQVTM and CDR2 ANQGSEA. The CDR3 is CSVPRGGLETQYF. CDR3 nucleotides: TGCAGCGTGCCTAGGGGGGGGTTAGAGACCCAGTACTTC.

The table lists this clonotype with many counts. This sequence joins TRBV7-2 and TRBJ2-1, with D perhaps TRBD2 (6 bases). This CDR3 spans 16 amino acids. Between the trimmed V and J ends, which lost 1 base and 6 bases, there was a span of 16 bases. Germline CDR1 SGHTA, CDR2 FQGNSA. CDR3 nucleotide sequence: TGTGCCAGCAGCTTAGTCGGCGGGAAGACAATCAATGAGCAGTTCTTC. It specifies CASSLVGGKTINEQFF.

This rearrangement joins TRBV6-5 to TRBJ1-4; D is unresolved. The CDR3 totals 15 residues. CDR1 MNHEY and CDR2 SVGAGI come from the germline V gene. Trimming took 6 bases from V and 3 from J, leaving 14 bases between them. This chain's CDR3 is CASSPDTVPNEKLFF. The CDR3 nucleotides read TGTGCCAGCAGCCCCGACACCGTCCCTAATGAAAAACTGTTTTTT.

This clonotype has at least ten counts. V and J are TRBV10-3 and TRBJ2-3; D gene unclear. V lost 3 bases and J lost 4, with 8 bases in between. Germline CDR1 ENHRY, CDR2 SYGVKD. The CDR3 contains 13 residues. Written as DNA, the CDR3 is TGTGCCATCAGTGATATCGGCGCAGATACGCAGTATTTT. Its translation is CAISDIGADTQYF.

This clonotype was found many times. A much larger clonotype is one base distant, so this may be a read error. This chain uses TRBV3-1 with TRBJ1-1; D call uncertain. Trimming removed 0 bases at V and 1 base at J, with 0 bases between. Germline CDR1 is LGHDT and CDR2 is YNNKEL (reference sequence). This CDR3 comprises 12 residues. The CDR3 region has the DNA TGTGCCAGCAGCCAAGAGAACACTGAAGCTTTCTTT. Encoded protein: CASSQENTEAFF.

This clonotype ranks as medium-sized. This chain uses TRBV7-2 with TRBJ2-3, with no clear D. V dropped 0 bases and J dropped 0 bases, with 10 bases sitting between them. Germline CDR1 SGHTA, CDR2 FQGNSA. The CDR3 length is 16 residues. The CDR3 region is CASSLAGPASTDTQYF. The CDR3 region has the DNA TGTGCCAGCAGCTTAGCCGGCCCCGCTAGCACAGATACGCAGTATTTT.

At least ten counts were recorded for this clonotype. The chain employs TRBV18 and TRBJ2-7, with D perhaps matching TRBD1 (6 bases). Germline V gives CDR1 KGHSH, CDR2 LQKENI. V lost 6 bases to trimming and J lost 0 bases, with 15 bases between them. CDR3 length: 15 amino acids. CDR3 coding DNA: TGTGCCAGCTCTGCCGCCCAGGGGAACTCCTACGAGCAGTACTTC. Amino acids: CASSAAQGNSYEQYF.

The chain is built from TRBV5-4 and TRBJ2-4; 8 nucleotides align to TRBD2. The CDR3 is 18 residues long. J gave up 0 bases and V 6 bases, and 14 bases lay outside the gene matches. CDR1 SGHNT and CDR2 YYREEE come from the germline V gene (reference sequence). The CDR3 sequence: CASNHRGGTNIAKNIQYF. Here the CDR3 DNA reads TGTGCCAGCAACCATCGCGGGGGGACTAACATAGCCAAAAACATTCAGTACTTC.

Notes on this clonotype: A far larger clone differs by one base, so this is likely a read error. The chain combines TRBV28 with TRBJ2-1; D call uncertain. Germline loops: CDR1 MDHEN, CDR2 SYDVKM. This CDR3 is built from 11 residues. The V end was cut by 5 bases, the J end by 10 bases, with 9 bases between. The CDR3 protein is CASSALREQFF. The DNA for the CDR3 is TGTGCCAGCAGTGCCCTACGCGAGCAGTTCTTC.

To note about this clonotype: This likely came from a read error, as a far larger clone is one base away. The rearrangement joins TRBV14 to TRBJ2-1; possibly TRBD2 for D (5 bases). The CDR3 extends over 13 amino acids. Germline V lookup: CDR1 SGHDN, CDR2 FVKESK. The V gene lost 0 bases and the J gene lost 10 bases, with 10 bases spanning the gap. The CDR3 loop is CASSQDPGYEQFF. As DNA, the CDR3 is TGTGCCAGCAGCCAAGATCCGGGGTACGAGCAGTTCTTC.

This clonotype was counted ten times or more. The chain carries TRBV19 and TRBJ2-1; no clear D gene. Germline V gives CDR1 LNHDA, CDR2 SQIVND (reference sequence). V was trimmed by 3 bases and J by 2 bases, leaving 14 bases between them. The CDR3 spans 16 residues. The CDR3: CASSISRTPPYNEQFF. The CDR3 DNA is TGTGCCAGTAGTATTTCGCGGACCCCGCCCTACAATGAGCAGTTCTTC.

J is TRBJ2-2 and V is TRBV6-1; the D is unclear. CDR3 length: 13 residues. Deletions cut 7 bases from V and 1 base from J, with 7 bases between. Per the germline V gene, CDR1 is MNHNS and CDR2 is SASEGT. CDR3 bases: TGTGCCAGCACCCCAGAGAACACCGGGGAGCTGTTTTTT. This sequence encodes CASTPENTGELFF.